A selection of T cell receptor beta chains follows, all from one sample in a study of breast tumors, draining lymph nodes, adjacent tissues. MiXCR was run by TCRdb on the multiplex PCR reads, yielding one entry per CDR3 protein. The sample holds about 200,000 distinct CDR3 sequences, around a third seen once. The sample comprised axillary lymph node tissue. The receptor source for this set is a female donor with breast cancer. Some clones in this sample may be carry-over from other donors' samples. CDR3s include the opening cysteine and the closing phenylalanine or tryptophan. D genes are given only for firm matches. For some rows the clone size is stated as once, few or many, or as a class when expanded; others skip it.

TRBJ1-6 | many | 14 | . | TRBV7-2 | CASSLGGYNSPLHF | TGTGCCAGCAGCTTGGGGGGGTATAATTCACCCCTCCACTTT
TRBJ1-5 | . | 17 | . | TRBV6-5 | CASRKGGATYSNQPQHF | TGTGCCAGCAGGAAAGGGGGGGCCACTTATAGCAATCAGCCCCAGCATTTT
TRBJ1-2 | . | 9 | . | TRBV6-1 | CASRSQGAF | TGTGCCAGCAGGAGTCAAGGGGCCTTC
TRBJ1-5 | . | 13 | TRBD1 | TRBV20-1 | CSAPGTGDQPRHF | TGCAGTGCTCCCGGGACAGGGGATCAGCCCCGGCATTTT
TRBJ1-6 | many | 14 | . | TRBV11-2 | CASSLRRGNSPLHF | TGTGCCAGCAGCCTACGACGAGGGAATTCACCCCTCCACTTT
TRBJ1-2 | . | 15 | . | TRBV28 | CASSLTEGPFYGYTF | TGTGCCAGCAGTTTGACCGAGGGCCCTTTCTATGGCTACACCTTC
TRBJ2-3 | many | 13 | . | TRBV19 | CASSILPTDTQYF | TGTGCCAGTAGTATTCTCCCCACAGATACGCAGTATTTT
TRBJ1-3 | many | 16 | . | TRBV12-3/TRBV12-4 | CASSLGQGKTGNTIYF | TGTGCCAGCAGTTTAGGGCAGGGAAAAACTGGAAACACCATATATTTT
TRBJ1-5 | . | 14 | TRBD1 | TRBV20-1 | CSARDPGQGAYEHF | TGCAGTGCTAGGGACCCGGGACAGGGGGCATACGAGCATTTT
TRBJ2-6 | many | 14 | . | TRBV20-1 | CSARDGSGANVLTF | TGCAGTGCCCGAGACGGCTCTGGGGCCAACGTCCTGACTTTC
TRBJ1-2 | many | 16 | . | TRBV5-1 | CASSLGVNRGVYGYTF | TGCGCCAGCAGCTTGGGGGTCAATCGCGGGGTCTATGGCTACACCTTC
TRBJ2-3 | . | 17 | . | TRBV5-1 | CASRSAPGAGEGNTQYF | TGCGCCAGCAGAAGTGCCCCCGGGGCAGGGGAAGGAAATACGCAGTATTTT
TRBJ2-1 | . | 14 | . | TRBV2 | CASSRSGGTDTQFF | TGTGCCAGCAGTAGGTCCGGGGGCACAGATACGCAGTTCTTC
TRBJ2-6 | many | 12 | . | TRBV24-1 | CATSPGANVLTF | TGTGCCACCAGTCCTGGGGCCAACGTCCTGACTTTC
TRBJ2-3 | many | 16 | . | TRBV9 | CASSPNVGRSTDTQYF | TGTGCCAGCAGCCCTAACGTGGGACGGAGCACAGATACGCAGTATTTT
TRBJ1-1 | . | 15 | TRBD1 | TRBV24-1 | CATSDPGTGNEVAFF | TGTGCCACCAGTGACCCCGGGACAGGGAACGAAGTGGCTTTCTTT
TRBJ2-2 | many | 14 | . | TRBV28 | CASSLNSGAGELFF | TGTGCCAGCAGCCTAAACAGCGGAGCCGGGGAGCTGTTTTTT